This entry is about one T cell receptor (beta chain). What it binds is not known. The sample belongs to a study of STAT5B mutations in CD4+ large granular lymphocyte leukemia. Study-level background: Among healthy controls, a particular HLA allele went with more CDR3 'QG' motifs.

General observations from the study: Without putative leukemic clones, patient CD4-sorted repertoires remained more clonal than healthy CD4+ repertoires. TRBV06-family usage was enriched in top patient clones (8/27) versus controls (2/35).

The CDR3 sequence is 12 residues long. With 2 bases removed from V and 13 bases from J, the gap between germline ends came to 14 bases. From germline, CDR1 is SGHTA and CDR2 FQGNSA. Sequencing was performed with immunoSEQ multiplex PCR; in TCRdb, only in-frame clones are kept and a portion is missing. Of 30,000 to 35,000 clones in the sample, less than 85% were seen once. Sequencing was done on a sample of CD4+ T cells from blood buffy coats. The TCR was taken from a human donor in good health. The genes are TRBV7-2 and TRBJ1-1; maybe TRBD1 (6 bases). CDR3 coding DNA: TGTGCCAGCAGCTTAAGACAGGTGGTCTATTTCTTT. This encodes CASSLRQVVYFF. Full variable domain (outside the CDR3, taken from reference TRBV7-2 and TRBJ1-1): GAGVSQSPSNKVTEKGKDVELRCDPISGHTALYWYRQSLGQGLEFLIYFQGNSAPDKSGLPSDRFSAERTGGSVSTLTIQRTQQEDSAVYLCASSLRQVVYFFGQGTRLTVV.